A selection of T cell receptor beta chains follows, all from one sample in a study of shared clonotypes between healthy human individuals. Here immunoSEQ multiplex PCR was the method, and the copy in TCRdb shows in-frame clones only, minus some. This table has hundreds of thousands of clones, about 91% appearing once. The sample was naive CD8+ T cells sorted from blood. The receptors stem from a man aged 30 to 45 in good health. Each CDR3 is given with its conserved first and last residue. Fields, in order: clone size, J gene, D gene, V gene, CDR3 protein, CDR3 DNA. A D gene is named only where the DNA matches it firmly. Clone size is stated in some rows and not others, as once, few, many or a class when expanded.

>NA|TRBJ2-4|NA|TRBV11-2
CASSLEGLGNIQYF
TGTGCCAGCAGCTTGGAGGGTCTCGGAAACATTCAGTACTTC
>NA|TRBJ2-1|NA|TRBV28
CASSLLANSRDEQFF
TGTGCCAGCAGTTTACTAGCGAATAGTAGAGATGAGCAGTTCTTC
>once|TRBJ2-7|TRBD2|TRBV10-3
CAISEWSETSGRYEQYF
TGTGCCATCAGTGAGTGGAGCGAGACTAGCGGGAGGTACGAGCAGTACTTC
>once|TRBJ2-7|NA|TRBV11-2
CASSEFYEQYF
TGTGCCAGCAGCGAGTTCTACGAGCAGTACTTC
>NA|TRBJ2-7|NA|TRBV6-4
CASSDGYEQYF
TGTGCCAGCAGTGACGGTTACGAGCAGTACTTC
>NA|TRBJ2-3|NA|TRBV28
CASSLLGGSTDTQYF
TGTGCCAGCAGTTTACTGGGGGGAAGCACAGATACGCAGTATTTT
>NA|TRBJ1-6|NA|TRBV7-9
CASSLLGVVNSPLHF
TGTGCCAGCAGCTTACTAGGGGTTGTGAATTCACCCCTCCACTTT
>NA|TRBJ1-5|NA|TRBV27
CASSLYGPNQPQHF
TGTGCCAGCAGTTTATATGGACCGAATCAGCCCCAGCATTTT
>NA|TRBJ2-7|NA|TRBV19
CASSTALGNEQYF
TGTGCCAGTAGCACTGCACTAGGTAACGAGCAGTACTTC
>NA|TRBJ2-2|NA|TRBV19
CASSMTTGGELFF
TGTGCCAGTAGTATGACCACCGGCGGGGAGCTGTTTTTT
>few|TRBJ2-7|TRBD2|TRBV27
CASSFRTSGGYEQYF
TGTGCCAGCAGTTTTAGGACTAGCGGAGGCTACGAGCAGTACTTC
>NA|TRBJ2-2|NA|TRBV7-9
CASSSAPNEHTGELFF
TGTGCCAGCAGCTCCGCCCCGAACGAGCACACCGGGGAGCTGTTTTTT
>once|TRBJ2-6|NA|TRBV5-1
CASSSWGGANVLTF
TGCGCCAGCAGCTCTTGGGGTGGGGCCAACGTCCTGACTTTC
>NA|TRBJ2-1|TRBD1|TRBV7-9
CASSLVLNPTGYNEQFF
TGTGCCAGCAGCTTAGTCTTAAACCCGACAGGGTATAATGAGCAGTTCTTC
>NA|TRBJ1-2|NA|TRBV19
CASSIAGSVAGYTF
TGTGCCAGTAGTATTGCCGGGAGCGTAGCGGGCTACACCTTC
>NA|TRBJ1-1|NA|TRBV27
CASSLTVLNTEAFF
TGTGCCAGCAGTCTTACAGTATTGAACACTGAAGCTTTCTTT
>NA|TRBJ2-2|NA|TRBV11-2
CASSSHSLGVNGELFF
TGTGCCAGCAGCTCCCATTCCCTGGGGGTTAACGGGGAGCTGTTTTTT
>NA|TRBJ2-2|TRBD1|TRBV6-5
CASSLGGSRIGELFF
TGTGCCAGCAGTTTAGGGGGCAGTAGGATCGGGGAGCTGTTTTTT
>NA|TRBJ2-1|TRBD1|TRBV13
CATTPSLGTGGNDEQFF
TGTGCCACCACTCCCTCCCTAGGGACAGGGGGTAACGATGAGCAGTTCTTC
>NA|TRBJ2-7|TRBD1|TRBV27
CASRPDRGAQREQYF
TGTGCCAGCAGACCCGACAGGGGCGCCCAAAGGGAGCAGTACTTC
>NA|TRBJ2-7|NA|TRBV4-1
CASSRAGRNEQYF
TGCGCCAGCAGCCGAGCAGGGCGCAACGAGCAGTACTTC
>once|TRBJ2-1|TRBD2|TRBV6-1
CASSARGLAESSYNEQFF
TGTGCCAGCAGTGCCCGAGGACTAGCGGAGAGCTCCTACAATGAGCAGTTCTTC
>NA|TRBJ2-7|TRBD1|TRBV2
CASSAISGQALYEQYF
TGTGCCAGCAGCGCCATCTCCGGACAGGCCCTCTACGAGCAGTACTTC
>NA|TRBJ2-7|NA|TRBV7-2
CASSFLATSYEQYF
TGTGCCAGCAGCTTCCTAGCCACGTCCTACGAGCAGTACTTC
>NA|TRBJ1-1|NA|TRBV27
CASSSTGSTEAFF
TGTGCCAGCAGTTCTACAGGGTCCACTGAAGCTTTCTTT
>NA|TRBJ2-3|TRBD2|TRBV5-4
CASSFKVAGPDTQYF
TGTGCCAGCAGCTTTAAGGTAGCGGGCCCAGATACGCAGTATTTT
>NA|TRBJ2-5|TRBD2|TRBV29-1
CSVGASGAQGETQYF
TGCAGCGTTGGGGCTAGCGGGGCCCAAGGGGAGACCCAGTACTTC
>NA|TRBJ2-1|TRBD2|TRBV2
CASSDVWGGYNEQFF
TGTGCCAGCAGTGACGTCTGGGGGGGGTACAATGAGCAGTTCTTC
>NA|TRBJ1-5|NA|TRBV6-1
CASSVWDNNSNQPQHF
TGTGCCAGCAGTGTGTGGGACAACAATAGCAATCAGCCCCAGCATTTT
>NA|TRBJ1-2|NA|TRBV7-2
CASSFQGYYGYTF
TGTGCCAGCAGCTTTCAGGGGTACTATGGCTACACCTTC
>few|TRBJ1-1|NA|TRBV28
CASSLTGNTEAFF
TGTGCCAGCAGTTTGACAGGGAACACTGAAGCTTTCTTT
>NA|TRBJ1-4|NA|TRBV15
CATSRRLANEKLFF
TGTGCCACCAGCAGACGGCTCGCTAATGAAAAACTGTTTTTT
>NA|TRBJ2-6|NA|TRBV15
CATGLGPSGANVLTF
TGTGCCACCGGATTGGGGCCGTCCGGGGCCAACGTCCTGACTTTC
>NA|TRBJ2-7|NA|TRBV7-9
CASSLKTAAGTSYEQYF
TGTGCCAGCAGCTTAAAAACGGCGGCAGGGACTTCCTACGAGCAGTACTTC